This is a list of T cell receptor beta chains from one sample in a study of cytomegalovirus exposure and HLA in healthy donors. The repertoire was sequenced with immunoSEQ multiplex PCR; TCRdb's copy has only in-frame clones and lacks some. The sample has some 180,000 clones, over 80% seen once. Sequenced sample: PBMCs. These receptors were collected from a girl aged 5 to 17 in good health and CMV-seropositive. Each CDR3 is given with its conserved first and last residue. Fields, in order: clone size, V gene, D gene, J gene, CDR3 protein. D genes are given only for firm matches. Rows give clone size only sometimes, using once, few, many, or a class for an expanded clone.

.	TRBV6-1	.	TRBJ1-1	CASSEAGWTDPNTEAFF
once	TRBV9	TRBD1	TRBJ1-1	CASSVTGGEIVNTEAFF
.	TRBV30	.	TRBJ2-7	CAWARGSYEQYF
.	TRBV4-3	TRBD1	TRBJ2-7	CAGSQDFQKVGDRESYEQYF
.	TRBV27	.	TRBJ1-1	CASSFRQGGIEAFF
.	TRBV11-1	TRBD2	TRBJ2-1	CASSLVGLGVVDEQFF
.	TRBV14	TRBD1	TRBJ1-1	CASSLRTGYKTEAFF
.	TRBV1	.	TRBJ1-3	CTSSQDGEGSGNTIYF
.	TRBV7-7	.	TRBJ2-5	CASSSGETQYF
few	TRBV7-9	TRBD1	TRBJ2-5	CASSFPSQTGGRETQYF
.	TRBV2	TRBD1	TRBJ1-2	CASSEGQGFNYGYTF
few	TRBV7-6	.	TRBJ2-6	CASSLERGSGANVLTF
.	TRBV27	TRBD1	TRBJ1-1	CASSLSPTGWSTEAFF
.	TRBV5-4	TRBD1	TRBJ1-2	CASSLRTGDGYTF
.	TRBV27	TRBD2	TRBJ2-1	CASSLYAGGKQFF
.	TRBV6-1	.	TRBJ1-2	CASSEYTFGGIGYTF
.	TRBV6-1	.	TRBJ2-1	CASSLDRPGNEQFF
.	TRBV18	.	TRBJ1-1	CASSRSTENTEAFF
.	TRBV14	.	TRBJ1-1	CASSPGGNSIMWNTEAFF
once	TRBV4-3	TRBD2	TRBJ2-3	CASSLSSKRGVTDTQYF
.	TRBV7-7	TRBD2	TRBJ2-5	CASSFALVAGGKETQYF
.	TRBV7-8	TRBD1	TRBJ1-5	CASSSDRDRNKQYSNQPQHF
few	TRBV6-6	.	TRBJ2-5	CASSYGERRYF
.	TRBV29-1	.	TRBJ1-3	CSAQQGNTIYF
.	TRBV30	.	TRBJ2-5	CASTRAGETQYF
once	TRBV5-8	TRBD2	TRBJ2-2	CASSLGKLAGVTGELFF